This T cell receptor beta chain was observed in a study of T cell responses to AZD1222 COVID-19 vaccine. Study conclusions and caveats: Clonal diversity may have been underestimated, and the donors were mostly white British, with more females than males.

This clone showed up just once. Its antigen remains unknown. Data came from immunoSEQ multiplex PCR; TCRdb stores just in-frame clones and leaves some out. Here the sample spans roughly 95,000 clones, approximately 88% being singletons. Sequenced here: peripheral blood, sampled on day 0 of AZD1222 vaccination. The receptor was isolated from an adult in good health.

The CDR3 nucleotides are TGTGCCAGCTCACCACTGAGAGGTAGCGGGCCCACAGATACGCAGTATTTT. Translating gives CASSPLRGSGPTDTQYF. V and J are TRBV18 and TRBJ2-3, with TRBD2 matching over 7 bases. The CDR3 runs 17 residues. V shed 1 base and J 2 bases; nucleotides not matched to a gene: 9. CDR1 is KGHSH and CDR2 is LQKENI in the germline V gene. Drawing the rest from reference TRBV18 and TRBJ2-3, the complete variable domain is NAGVMQNPRHLVRRRGQEARLRCSPMKGHSHVYWYRQLPEEGLKFMVYLQKENIIDESGMPKERFSAEFPKEGPSILRIQQVVRGDSAAYFCASSPLRGSGPTDTQYFGPGTRLTVL.